Below are 10 T cell receptor beta chains sequenced from a single sample in a study of identical twins. A single record per CDR3 protein comes from TCRdb applying MiXCR to the 5' RACE reads. The data contain a few hundred thousand distinct CDR3 sequences, over 9.5% of them seen just once; the ten biggest clones take up 8% to 10%. Sequenced sample: memory T cells sorted from blood. The source of these receptors is a man aged 50 to 59 in good health.

There are a few counts of this clonotype. The chain has TRBV7-9 and TRBJ1-2; D remains ambiguous. V lost 8 bases to trimming and J lost 2 bases, with 12 bases between them. The CDR3 has 13 residues. Germline V lookup: CDR1 SEHNR, CDR2 FQNEAQ (reference sequence). As DNA, the CDR3 is TGTGCCAGCCAAACCGATCCGAACTATGGCTACACCTTC. It yields the protein CASQTDPNYGYTF.

The CDR3 nucleotides are TGTGCCAGCAGCAACTCAGGGGGCAGTCAGCCCCAGCATTTT. Translating gives CASSNSGGSQPQHF. This rearrangement joins TRBV2 to TRBJ1-5; 8 positions match TRBD1. V trimming: 6 bases; J trimming: 6 bases; junction bases outside the gene matches: 7. Per the germline V gene, CDR1 is SNHLY and CDR2 is FYNNEI. The CDR3 totals 14 residues.

The chain links TRBV20-1 to TRBJ2-5; D tentatively reads TRBD1 or TRBD2 (6 bases each). V was shortened by 5 bases and J by 2 bases, with 18 bases between the two germline ends. Per germline, CDR1 DFQATT and CDR2 SNEGSKA (reference sequence). This CDR3 spans 15 amino acids. CDR3 nucleotides: TGCAGTGCTGGAGGCCTAGGGGGGCTTCAAGAGACCCAGTACTTC. It translates to CSAGGLGGLQETQYF.

The CDR3, as DNA: TGTGCCAGCGCAAAGGATGGTGAAGCTTTCTTT. It yields the protein CASAKDGEAFF. The V gene is TRBV12-3 or TRBV12-4, the J gene TRBJ1-1; D is unresolved. The CDR3 length is 11 residues. Deletions cut 8 bases from V and 7 bases from J, with 11 bases between.

This clonotype was detected ten times or more. This rearrangement joins TRBV28 to TRBJ2-7; TRBD1 matches at 7 bases. The germline V gene has CDR1 MDHEN and CDR2 SYDVKM. The J segment lost 1 base and the V segment lost 2 bases, leaving 5 bases of the junction unmatched. This CDR3 region has 15 residues. CDR3 sequence (DNA): TGTGCCAGCAGTTTAGTGACAGGGTGGTCCTACGAGCAGTACTTC. Translating gives CASSLVTGWSYEQYF. The variable domain in full, completed from reference TRBV28 and TRBJ2-7, reads DVKVTQSSRYLVKRTGEKVFLECVQDMDHENMFWYRQDPGLGLRLIYFSYDVKMKEKGDIPEGYSVSREKKERFSLILESASTNQTSMYLCASSLVTGWSYEQYFGPGTRLTVT.

The chain uses TRBV6-6 and TRBJ2-7, with D hard to call. Trimming pared 2 bases from V and 0 bases from J, leaving 5 bases between. Germline CDR1 reads MNHNY; CDR2 reads SVGAGI (reference sequence). The CDR3 has 13 residues. The CDR3 DNA sequence: TGTGCCAGCAGTTACGACCGCTCCTACGAGCAGTACTTC. Translated: CASSYDRSYEQYF.

This rearrangement joins TRBV5-5 to TRBJ1-6; D is possibly TRBD1 (5 bases). Germline loops: CDR1 SGHKS, CDR2 YYEKEE (reference sequence). The CDR3 contains 14 residues. V lost 0 bases and J 7 bases, leaving 8 bases between the germline ends. CDR3 protein: CASSLVRENSPLHF. In nucleotides, the CDR3 is TGTGCCAGCAGCTTGGTCAGGGAGAATTCACCCCTCCACTTT.

This clonotype was recorded a few times. The chain recombines TRBV6-1 with TRBJ2-3; D remains unclear. The germline V gene has CDR1 MNHNS and CDR2 SASEGT. The ends were cut back, 7 bases at V and 1 base at J, with 9 bases in the middle. CDR3 length: 13 amino acids. The CDR3 sequence is CASIEVGTDTQYF. DNA of the CDR3: TGTGCCAGCATTGAGGTGGGCACAGATACGCAGTATTTT.

This clonotype was counted many times. Relative to the germline gene, one junction end is altered; a read error may explain this. This chain joins TRBV7-7 and TRBJ2-5; 11 bases are a match to TRBD2. Germline-derived CDR1 and CDR2 are SSHAT and FNYEAQ (reference sequence). This CDR3 has 16 amino acids. CDR3 sequence (DNA): TGTGCTAGCAGCTTATTGGCTAGCGGGGGGTCAGAGACCCAGTACTTC. This gives the protein CASSLLASGGSETQYF. The complete variable domain, with remaining parts taken from reference TRBV7-7 and TRBJ2-5, reads GAGVSQSPRYKVTKRGQDVTLRCDPISSHATLYWYQQALGQGPEFLTYFNYEAQPDKSGLPSDRFSAERPEGSISTLTIQRTEQRDSAMYRCASSLLASGGSETQYFGPGTRLLVL.

This clonotype showed up many times. The chain employs TRBV28 and TRBJ2-6; perhaps TRBD2 as D (6 bases). The CDR3 runs 17 residues. Germline CDR1 reads MDHEN; CDR2 reads SYDVKM. V was trimmed by 7 bases and J by 0 bases, leaving 16 bases between them. CDR3 protein: CASTRGGSPSGANVLTF. DNA for the CDR3: TGTGCCAGCACCCGTGGAGGGTCCCCCTCTGGGGCCAACGTCCTGACTTTC.